These T cell receptor beta chains were read from a single sample in a study of T cell changes during pregnancy in multiple sclerosis. TCRdb's table, derived via immunoSEQ multiplex PCR, lists solely in-frame clones and lacks some. The sample has 45,000 to 50,000 clones; 85% to 95% are singletons. The source was CD4+ T cells from peripheral blood mononuclear cells, collected in the second trimester of pregnancy. The receptors here all came from a female donor in good health, enrolled as a control in a pregnancy study. Each CDR3 is given with its conserved first and last residue. Each record gives: D gene, V gene, J gene, clone size, CDR3 protein, CDR3 DNA. A D gene is named only where the DNA matches it firmly. Clone size appears in some rows only: once, few, many, or a class for an expanded clone.

TRBD1	TRBV14	TRBJ1-2	NA	CASSPGRDRALLGYGYTF	TGTGCCAGCAGCCCCGGACGAGACAGGGCCCTGCTAGGCTATGGCTACACCTTC
NA	TRBV19	TRBJ1-5	NA	CASSTLLGGRINQPQHF	TGTGCCAGTAGTACCCTTCTCGGGGGACGGATCAATCAGCCCCAGCATTTT
TRBD2	TRBV7-9	TRBJ2-3	NA	CASSTGRVGGSDTQYF	TGTGCCAGCAGCACCGGGCGGGTGGGAGGGTCAGATACGCAGTATTTT
NA	TRBV5-1	TRBJ1-4	once	CASSTDRGWEKLFF	TGCGCCAGCAGCACGGACAGAGGTTGGGAAAAACTGTTTTTT
NA	TRBV9	TRBJ1-5	NA	CASSIDVGDNQPQHF	TGTGCCAGCAGCATAGACGTAGGGGACAATCAGCCCCAGCATTTT
NA	TRBV6-5	TRBJ1-1	NA	CASSYSVRGNTEAFF	TGTGCCAGCAGTTACTCCGTCCGGGGGAACACTGAAGCTTTCTTT
NA	TRBV18	TRBJ1-1	NA	CASSPRGLFTEAFF	TGTGCCAGCTCACCGCGGGGCTTATTCACTGAAGCTTTCTTT
TRBD2	TRBV4-3	TRBJ2-3	NA	CASSQERRETDTQYF	TGCGCCAGCAGCCAAGAACGGCGGGAGACAGATACGCAGTATTTT
NA	TRBV2	TRBJ1-1	NA	CASTWGDTEAFF	TGTGCCAGCACTTGGGGGGACACTGAAGCTTTCTTT
TRBD2	TRBV9	TRBJ2-1	NA	CASSVALASGDEQFF	TGTGCCAGCAGCGTAGCTCTTGCCAGCGGGGATGAGCAGTTCTTC